This T cell receptor beta chain derives from a study of T-cell reconstitution after alpha-beta-depleted transplantation in children. Broader study findings: The main origin of T-cell counts and diversity one year after transplant was newly produced T cells.

Ten or more counts support this clonotype. What it recognizes is unknown. It was with unique molecular identifiers that the TCRbeta library was prepared. TCRdb fed the PCR reads into MiXCR, producing one record per CDR3 protein. The table records around 72,000 distinct CDR3 sequences, roughly 4.5% of them present only once. CDR3 length: 15 residues. In germline, CDR1 is DFQATT, CDR2 SNEGSKA (reference sequence). Losses at the gene ends were 2 bases for V and 5 bases for J; bases not matched to a gene: 7. This sequence joins TRBV20-1 and TRBJ1-1; 11 positions agree with TRBD1. The clonotype comes from a boy under three years old who had a stem cell transplant for acute myeloid leukemia, so the T cells may come from the graft donor. The sample in question was PBMCs, mostly from graft donor cells, obtained 180 days after TCRalphabeta/CD19-depleted stem cell transplant. The CDR3 DNA reads TGCAGTGCTAGATCTGGGACAGGGGGGTCGACTGAAGCTTTCTTT. It encodes CSARSGTGGSTEAFF.